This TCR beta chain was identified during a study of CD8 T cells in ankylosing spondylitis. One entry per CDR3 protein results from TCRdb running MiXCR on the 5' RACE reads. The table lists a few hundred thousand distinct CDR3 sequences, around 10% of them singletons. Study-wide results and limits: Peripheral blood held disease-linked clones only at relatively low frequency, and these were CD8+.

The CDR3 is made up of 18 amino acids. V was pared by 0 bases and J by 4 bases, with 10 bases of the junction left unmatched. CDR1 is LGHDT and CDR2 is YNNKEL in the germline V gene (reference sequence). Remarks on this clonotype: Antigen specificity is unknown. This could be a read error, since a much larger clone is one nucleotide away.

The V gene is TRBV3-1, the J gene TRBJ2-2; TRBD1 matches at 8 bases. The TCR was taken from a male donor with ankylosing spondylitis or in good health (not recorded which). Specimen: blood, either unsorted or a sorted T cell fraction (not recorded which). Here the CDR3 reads CASSQDEVIQGGTGELFF. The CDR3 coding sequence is TGTGCCAGCAGCCAAGACGAAGTCATACAGGGGGGCACCGGGGAGCTGTTTTTT.